A selection of T cell receptor beta chains follows, all from one sample in a study of response to subunit inactivated influenza vaccine. TCRdb re-called the RT-PCR reads with MiXCR, one entry per CDR3 protein. This sample yields about 580,000 distinct CDR3 sequences, of which less than 15% are seen a single time; approximately 10% belongs to the top ten. The input for sequencing was PBMCs from blood, taken less than 13 days after vaccination. The receptors originated from a man aged 50-59 years who received an inactivated influenza vaccine. The CDR3 runs from the conserved cysteine through the conserved F or W. D genes are given only for firm matches. Clone sizes are given selectively: once, few, many, or a class where the clone is expanded.

cdr3_nt: TGTGCCAGCAGCCTAGGACAGGGCCAAAGCGAGCAGTACTTC
cdr3_aa: CASSLGQGQSEQYF
v_call: TRBV7-6
j_call: TRBJ2-7
clone_size: many
d_call: TRBD1

cdr3_nt: TGCAGTGCCCGGACAGGGCCTCGGGAGACCCAGTACTTC
cdr3_aa: CSARTGPRETQYF
v_call: TRBV20-1
j_call: TRBJ2-5
clone_size: -
d_call: TRBD1

cdr3_nt: TGTGCCAGCACCCGGGACAGGGTTTCCTACAATGAGCAGTTCTTC
cdr3_aa: CASTRDRVSYNEQFF
v_call: TRBV12-3/TRBV12-4
j_call: TRBJ2-1
clone_size: few
d_call: TRBD1

cdr3_nt: TGCAGTGCCTTAAGCCGCTACGAGCAGTACTTC
cdr3_aa: CSALSRYEQYF
v_call: TRBV20-1
j_call: TRBJ2-7
clone_size: few
d_call: -

cdr3_nt: TGTGCTAGTGGTTTGGTAGGCGGGGCAAGCTCCTACGAGCAGTACTTC
cdr3_aa: CASGLVGGASSYEQYF
v_call: TRBV12-5
j_call: TRBJ2-7
clone_size: -
d_call: -

cdr3_nt: TGCGCCAGCAGTGCAGCGGCAGGGGTTTCCTATGGCTACACCTTC
cdr3_aa: CASSAAAGVSYGYTF
v_call: TRBV10-1
j_call: TRBJ1-2
clone_size: -
d_call: -

cdr3_nt: TGTGCCAGCAGCGCTACCAGGGTAGCCTATAATTCACCCCTCCACTTT
cdr3_aa: CASSATRVAYNSPLHF
v_call: TRBV5-6
j_call: TRBJ1-6
clone_size: -
d_call: -

cdr3_nt: TGTGCCAGCACCGACGGTAGGGCGGGGGTATACAATGAGCAGTTCTTC
cdr3_aa: CASTDGRAGVYNEQFF
v_call: TRBV6-2/TRBV6-3
j_call: TRBJ2-1
clone_size: once
d_call: TRBD2

cdr3_nt: TGCAGCGTTGAGGTGGCGTCCTACAATGAGCAGTTCTTC
cdr3_aa: CSVEVASYNEQFF
v_call: TRBV29-1
j_call: TRBJ2-1
clone_size: few
d_call: -

cdr3_nt: TGTGCCAGCTCACCTATAGCGGGGGGCGGCGAGCAGTACTTC
cdr3_aa: CASSPIAGGGEQYF
v_call: TRBV18
j_call: TRBJ2-7
clone_size: medium-sized
d_call: TRBD2

cdr3_nt: TGTGCCAGCAGCCAAGACAGGGCGAGGTACAATGAGCAGTTCTTC
cdr3_aa: CASSQDRARYNEQFF
v_call: TRBV28
j_call: TRBJ2-1
clone_size: few
d_call: TRBD1

cdr3_nt: TGTGCCAGCAGTTACTCACCAGGGCAATCCTACGAGCAGTACTTC
cdr3_aa: CASSYSPGQSYEQYF
v_call: TRBV6-5
j_call: TRBJ2-7
clone_size: few
d_call: -

cdr3_nt: TGCAGTGCCAACGGACAGGGCGGCAACGAGCAGTACTTC
cdr3_aa: CSANGQGGNEQYF
v_call: TRBV20-1
j_call: TRBJ2-7
clone_size: few
d_call: TRBD1

cdr3_nt: TGTGCCAGCAGTTTGAGGTCCCTGGGTGAAAAACTGTTTTTT
cdr3_aa: CASSLRSLGEKLFF
v_call: TRBV12-3/TRBV12-4
j_call: TRBJ1-4
clone_size: -
d_call: -

cdr3_nt: TGTGCCAGCAGCCGGAGGGAGAGCTCCTACAATGAGCAGTTCTTC
cdr3_aa: CASSRRESSYNEQFF
v_call: TRBV11-2
j_call: TRBJ2-1
clone_size: -
d_call: -